The clone carrying this T cell receptor (beta chain) occurred a few times. The data were produced by immunoSEQ multiplex PCR, yet TCRdb's version contains in-frame clones alone and is incomplete. The data show 50,000 to 55,000 clones, roughly 91% seen once. The data were taken from a study of T cell changes during pregnancy in multiple sclerosis. The CDR3 has 16 amino acids. With 6 bases removed from V and 2 bases from J, the gap between germline ends came to 19 bases. Germline CDR1 SGHDN, CDR2 FVKESK. The sequence came from a female donor with multiple sclerosis, enrolled in a pregnancy study. Sequencing used CD4+ T cells from peripheral blood mononuclear cells, obtained in the third trimester of pregnancy. The genes are TRBV14 and TRBJ1-1; D is perhaps TRBD1 (5 bases). The CDR3 loop reads CASSHQGFLRNTEAFF. Written as DNA, the CDR3 is TGTGCCAGCAGTCATCAGGGATTTCTCCGAAACACTGAAGCTTTCTTT.